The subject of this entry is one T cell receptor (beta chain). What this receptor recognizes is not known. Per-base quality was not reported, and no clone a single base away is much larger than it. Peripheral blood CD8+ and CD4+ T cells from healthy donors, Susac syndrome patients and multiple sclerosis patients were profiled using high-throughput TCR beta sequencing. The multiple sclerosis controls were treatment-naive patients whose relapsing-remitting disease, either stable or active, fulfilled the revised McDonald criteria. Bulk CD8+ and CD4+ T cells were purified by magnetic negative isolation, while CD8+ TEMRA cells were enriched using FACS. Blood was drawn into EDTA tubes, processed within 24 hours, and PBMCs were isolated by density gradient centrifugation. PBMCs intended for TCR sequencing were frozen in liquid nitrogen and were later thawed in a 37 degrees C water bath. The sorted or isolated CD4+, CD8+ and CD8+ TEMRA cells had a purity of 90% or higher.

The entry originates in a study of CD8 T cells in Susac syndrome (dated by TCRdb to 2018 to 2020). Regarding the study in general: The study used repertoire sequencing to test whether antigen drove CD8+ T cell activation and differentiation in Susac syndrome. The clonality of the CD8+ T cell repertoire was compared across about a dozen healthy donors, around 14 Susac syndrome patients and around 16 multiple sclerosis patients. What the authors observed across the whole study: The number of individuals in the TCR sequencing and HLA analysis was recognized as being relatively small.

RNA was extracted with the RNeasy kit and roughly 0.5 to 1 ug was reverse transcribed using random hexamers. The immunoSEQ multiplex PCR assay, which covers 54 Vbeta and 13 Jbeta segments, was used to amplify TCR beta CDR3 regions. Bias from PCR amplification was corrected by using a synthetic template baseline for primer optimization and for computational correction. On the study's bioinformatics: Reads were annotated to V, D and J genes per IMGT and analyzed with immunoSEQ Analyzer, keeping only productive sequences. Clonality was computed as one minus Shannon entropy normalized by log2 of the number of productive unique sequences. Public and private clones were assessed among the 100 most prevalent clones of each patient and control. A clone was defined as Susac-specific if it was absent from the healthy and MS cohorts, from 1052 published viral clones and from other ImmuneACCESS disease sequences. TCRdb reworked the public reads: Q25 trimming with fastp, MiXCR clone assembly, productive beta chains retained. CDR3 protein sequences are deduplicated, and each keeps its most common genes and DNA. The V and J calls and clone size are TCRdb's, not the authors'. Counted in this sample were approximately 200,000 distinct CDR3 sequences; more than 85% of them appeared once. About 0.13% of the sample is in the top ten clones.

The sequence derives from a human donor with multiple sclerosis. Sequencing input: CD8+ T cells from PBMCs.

The DNA sequence is TGTGCCAGCAGTGATTGGGGAAATACTGAGCAGTTCTTC. Translated, it reads CASSDWGNTEQFF. This chain is built from TRBV6-1 and TRBJ2-1; the D gene identity is not certain. V is clipped by 3 bases and J by 9 bases, and the sequence between their germline boundaries is 12 bases long. CDR1 MNHNS and CDR2 SASEGT are derived from the germline V gene. The CDR3 sequence holds 13 residues, the cysteine and phenylalanine included. The only DNA kept is the CDR3, 39 bases in frame from the first base.